This T cell receptor (beta chain) was sequenced for a study of Graves' ophthalmopathy and Graves' hyperthyroidism. On the study more broadly: Hyperthyroidism counted as stable given no ophthalmopathy within 18 months of follow-up.

A word on this clonotype: Its antigen is unknown.

Amplified TCR beta CDR3 regions were obtained using RNA transcripts as template. The library came from an HTBI-primed first-round RT-PCR and a second-round multiplex PCR. Via MiXCR, TCRdb re-called the multiplex PCR reads, giving one row per CDR3 protein. The table has approximately 1.2 million distinct CDR3 sequences, about two fifths seen once. General study points: Most expanded clonotypes from thyroid (those above 0.001 frequency) were also found in blood. Ophthalmopathy progression cases were predicted by the model with roughly 71% sensitivity and 72% to 80% specificity.

From germline, CDR1 is MGHDK and CDR2 SYGVNS. Trimming stripped 8 bases from V and 6 bases from J, with 14 bases between. The CDR3 totals 13 residues. Physicians reached a diagnosis by relying on clinical symptoms, serum thyroxine, TRAb, thyroid ultrasound and orbital computed tomography. The receptor's source is an adult man with Graves' hyperthyroidism. The J gene is TRBJ1-5, the V gene TRBV25-1; a weak D match, TRBD1 (5 bases). Sequencing input: peripheral blood or thyroid tissue (not recorded which). Here the CDR3 reads CASRGRVGQPQHF. The CDR3 DNA reads as TGTGCCAGCCGGGGCAGGGTCGGTCAGCCCCAGCATTTT.